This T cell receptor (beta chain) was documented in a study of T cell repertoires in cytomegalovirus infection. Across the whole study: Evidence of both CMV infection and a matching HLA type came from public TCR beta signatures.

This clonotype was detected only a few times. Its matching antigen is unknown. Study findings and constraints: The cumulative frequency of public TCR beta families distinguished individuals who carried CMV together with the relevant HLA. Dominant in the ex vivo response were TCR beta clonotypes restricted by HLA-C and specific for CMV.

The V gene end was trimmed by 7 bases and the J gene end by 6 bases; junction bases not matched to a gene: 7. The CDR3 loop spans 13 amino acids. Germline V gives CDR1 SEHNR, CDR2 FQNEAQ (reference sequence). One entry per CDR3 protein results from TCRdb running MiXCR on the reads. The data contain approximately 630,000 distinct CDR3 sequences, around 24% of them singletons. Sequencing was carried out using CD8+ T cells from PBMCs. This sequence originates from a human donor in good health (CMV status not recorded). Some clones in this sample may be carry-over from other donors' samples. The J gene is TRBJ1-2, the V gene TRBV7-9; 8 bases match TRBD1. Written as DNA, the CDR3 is TGTGCCAGCATGGACAGGGTTCAGGATGGCTACACCTTC. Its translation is CASMDRVQDGYTF.